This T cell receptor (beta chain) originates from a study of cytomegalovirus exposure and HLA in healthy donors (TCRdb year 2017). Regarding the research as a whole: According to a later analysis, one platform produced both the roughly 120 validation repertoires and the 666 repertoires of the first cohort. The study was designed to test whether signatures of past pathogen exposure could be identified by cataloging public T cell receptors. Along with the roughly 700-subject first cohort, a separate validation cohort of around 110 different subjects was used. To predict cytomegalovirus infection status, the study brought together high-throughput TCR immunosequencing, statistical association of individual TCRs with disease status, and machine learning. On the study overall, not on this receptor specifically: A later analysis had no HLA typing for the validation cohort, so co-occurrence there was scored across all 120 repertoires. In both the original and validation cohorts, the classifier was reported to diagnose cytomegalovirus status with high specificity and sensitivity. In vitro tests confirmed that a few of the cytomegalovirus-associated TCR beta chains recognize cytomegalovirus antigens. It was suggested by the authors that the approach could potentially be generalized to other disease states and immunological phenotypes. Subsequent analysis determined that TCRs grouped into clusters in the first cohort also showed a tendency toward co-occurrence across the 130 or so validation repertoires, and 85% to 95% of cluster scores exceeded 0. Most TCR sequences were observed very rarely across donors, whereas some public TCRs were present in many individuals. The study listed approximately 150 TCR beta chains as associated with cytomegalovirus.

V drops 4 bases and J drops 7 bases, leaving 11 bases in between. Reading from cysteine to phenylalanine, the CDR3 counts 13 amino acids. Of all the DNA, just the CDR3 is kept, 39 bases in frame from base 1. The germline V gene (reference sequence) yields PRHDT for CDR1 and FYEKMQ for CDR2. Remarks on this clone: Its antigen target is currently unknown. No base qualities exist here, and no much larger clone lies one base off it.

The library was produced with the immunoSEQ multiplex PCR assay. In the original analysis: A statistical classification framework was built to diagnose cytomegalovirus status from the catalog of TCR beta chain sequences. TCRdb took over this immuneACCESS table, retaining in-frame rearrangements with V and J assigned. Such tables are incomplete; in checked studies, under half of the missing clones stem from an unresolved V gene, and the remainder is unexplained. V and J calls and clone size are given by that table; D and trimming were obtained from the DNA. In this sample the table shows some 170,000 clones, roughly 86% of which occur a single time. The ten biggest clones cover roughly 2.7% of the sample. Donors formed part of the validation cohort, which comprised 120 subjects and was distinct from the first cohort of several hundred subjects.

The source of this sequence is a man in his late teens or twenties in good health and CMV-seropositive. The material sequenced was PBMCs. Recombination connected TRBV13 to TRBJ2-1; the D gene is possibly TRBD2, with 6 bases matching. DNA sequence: TGTGCCAGCAGCTCGATAGGAGGGAATGAGCAGTTCTTC. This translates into CASSSIGGNEQFF.